Each of the 9 T cell receptor beta chains below was sequenced from the same sample in a study of early T cells in non-severe SARS-CoV-2 infection. One entry per CDR3 protein, called by TCRdb with MiXCR from the 5' RACE reads. The data contain about 39,000 distinct CDR3 sequences, roughly 7% of them singletons. What was sequenced was whole blood. The receptors were gathered from an adult who was a healthcare worker with PCR-confirmed SARS-CoV-2 infection or an uninfected control (not recorded which).

The sample holds a few counts of this clonotype. The chain recombines TRBV4-3 with TRBJ2-3, with 9 nucleotides matching TRBD2. V shed 4 bases and J 3 bases; nucleotides not matched to a gene: 8. The length of the CDR3 is 16 residues. Per germline, CDR1 LGHNA and CDR2 YSLEER. The CDR3 sequence: CASSLQAGGATDTQYF. CDR3 bases: TGCGCCAGCAGCCTCCAAGCGGGGGGTGCGACAGATACGCAGTATTTT.

This rearrangement joins TRBV28 to TRBJ1-1; unclear D gene. This CDR3 has 14 amino acids. The V end was cut by 3 bases, the J end by 0 bases, with 8 bases between. Germline CDR1 and CDR2: MDHEN and SYDVKM. CDR3 sequence: CASSFIGMNTEAFF. The DNA of the CDR3 is TGTGCCAGCAGTTTTATAGGAATGAACACTGAAGCTTTCTTT.

The V gene is TRBV7-2, the J gene TRBJ2-1, with TRBD2 identical over 7 bases. V lost 5 bases, J lost 2 bases, and 9 bases stayed unmatched. From germline, CDR1 is SGHTA and CDR2 FQGNSA. CDR3 length: 16 amino acids. The CDR3 here is CASSPNRGGAYNEQFF. The CDR3 nucleotides are TGTGCCAGCAGCCCTAATCGCGGGGGAGCCTACAATGAGCAGTTCTTC.

This clonotype was counted at least ten times. This chain uses TRBV18 with TRBJ2-5, with 7 nucleotides matching TRBD2. Germline V gives CDR1 KGHSH, CDR2 LQKENI. The CDR3 has 15 amino acids. J lost 1 base, V lost 0 bases, and 2 bases had no gene match. The CDR3 loop is CASSPPGRAQETQYF. The CDR3 DNA reads as TGTGCCAGCTCACCACCTGGGAGGGCCCAAGAGACCCAGTACTTC.

This clonotype was observed at least ten times. The rearrangement joins TRBV18 to TRBJ2-1; D ambiguous. This CDR3 region has 12 residues. Germline V gene sequence: CDR1 KGHSH, CDR2 LQKENI. V was clipped by 2 bases and J by 8 bases, with 7 bases between them. CDR3 sequence reads: CASSPTSDEQFF. CDR3 nucleotide sequence: TGTGCCAGCTCACCAACTTCGGATGAGCAGTTCTTC.

The chain has TRBV10-3 and TRBJ2-1; 7 nucleotides align to TRBD1. J gave up 0 bases and V 0 bases, and 2 bases lay outside the gene matches. There are 16 residues in the CDR3. Germline-derived CDR1 and CDR2 are ENHRY and SYGVKD. CDR3 residues: CAISESGDSSYNEQFF. The CDR3 coding sequence is TGTGCCATCAGTGAGTCAGGGGACAGCTCCTACAATGAGCAGTTCTTC.

This clonotype has a count of ten or more. This chain connects TRBV11-2 to TRBJ1-6; possible D gene TRBD1, 5 bases. The CDR3 spans 16 residues. V gave up 2 bases and J gave up 11 bases, with 19 bases separating them. Germline CDR1 and CDR2: SGHAT and FQNNGV. CDR3 bases: TGTGCCAGCAGCTTAATCGGGACTCCGCTTGTTGCACCCCTCCACTTT. Its translation is CASSLIGTPLVAPLHF.

The chain carries TRBV28 and TRBJ1-1, with D maybe TRBD1 (5 bases). V was clipped by 3 bases and J by 4 bases, with 9 bases between them. Germline V CDR1 and CDR2: MDHEN, SYDVKM. The CDR3 runs 13 residues. In DNA, the CDR3 is TGTGCCAGCAGTTTTTTCCAGGGCACTGAAGCTTTCTTT. It codes for CASSFFQGTEAFF.

The chain has TRBV2 and TRBJ2-5, with D uncertain. Germline loops: CDR1 SNHLY, CDR2 FYNNEI. The CDR3 is made up of 12 amino acids. V was clipped by 7 bases and J by 1 base, with 7 bases between them. In nucleotides, the CDR3 is TGTGCCAGCAATTCCGGCCAAGAGACCCAGTACTTC. Translated, it gives CASNSGQETQYF.